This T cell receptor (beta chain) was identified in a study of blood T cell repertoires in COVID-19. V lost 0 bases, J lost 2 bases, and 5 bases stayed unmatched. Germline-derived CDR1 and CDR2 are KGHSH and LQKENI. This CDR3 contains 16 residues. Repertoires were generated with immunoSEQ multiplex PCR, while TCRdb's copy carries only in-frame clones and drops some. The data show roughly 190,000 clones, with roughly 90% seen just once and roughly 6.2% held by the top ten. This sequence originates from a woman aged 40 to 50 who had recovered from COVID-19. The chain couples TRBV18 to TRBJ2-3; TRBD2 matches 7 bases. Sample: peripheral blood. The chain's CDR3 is CASSPPTSAYTDTQYF. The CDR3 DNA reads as TGTGCCAGCTCACCACCAACTAGCGCCTACACAGATACGCAGTATTTT.